A selection of T cell receptor beta chains follows, all from one sample in a study of T cell changes during pregnancy in multiple sclerosis. Only in-frame clones appear in the TCRdb table, and some are missing; sequencing was by immunoSEQ multiplex PCR. The sample includes 30,000 to 45,000 clones, roughly 90% of them seen just once. Sequencing used CD8+ T cells from peripheral blood mononuclear cells, obtained before pregnancy. These receptors all come from a female donor with multiple sclerosis, enrolled in a pregnancy study. CDR3s include the opening cysteine and the closing phenylalanine or tryptophan. A D gene is named only where the DNA matches it firmly. The size of a clone is reported for some rows only, either as once, few or many, or as a class for expanded clones.

few	TRBV29-1	NA	TRBJ1-5	TGCAGCGTTGAAGATAGGGGGAGGGATCAGCCCCAGCATTTT	CSVEDRGRDQPQHF
NA	TRBV10-3	TRBD2	TRBJ2-5	TGTGCCATCAGTGCGGGGACTAGCGGGGGACAAGAGACCCAGTACTTC	CAISAGTSGGQETQYF
NA	TRBV15	TRBD1	TRBJ2-1	TGTGCCACCAGCAGAGTAAGGACAGGGTCCCGCAATGAGCAGTTCTTC	CATSRVRTGSRNEQFF
NA	TRBV7-3	TRBD1	TRBJ2-1	TGTGCCAGCAGCGCCTCAGGGGGCGATGAGCAGTTCTTC	CASSASGGDEQFF
NA	TRBV27	NA	TRBJ1-5	TGTGCCAGCAGTCCGTCGAGGGGCAATCAGCCCCAGCATTTT	CASSPSRGNQPQHF
NA	TRBV9	TRBD1	TRBJ1-1	TGTGCCAGCAGCCCCCATTTGGACAGGGGGCTTTTGGACACTGAAGCTTTCTTT	CASSPHLDRGLLDTEAFF
NA	TRBV28	NA	TRBJ2-7	TGTGCCAGCAGTTCCGGATCCGGGACGGGGAGGATCGAGCAGTACTTC	CASSSGSGTGRIEQYF
NA	TRBV12-2	NA	TRBJ1-5	TGTGCAAGTCGCTTATGGGTACGGGGGATCGGGAGCAATCAGCCCCAGCATTTT	CASRLWVRGIGSNQPQHF
NA	TRBV27	NA	TRBJ1-5	TGTGCCAGCATGGGGGGGTTTAATCAGCCCCAGCATTTT	CASMGGFNQPQHF
once	TRBV2	NA	TRBJ2-7	TGTGCCAGCAGGGGGGGGGCGAGCGGCCCCTACGAGCAGTACTTC	CASRGGASGPYEQYF
NA	TRBV4-2	TRBD2	TRBJ2-3	TGTGCCAGCAGCCAAGAGGGAACTAGCGGCCGGAGGATCACAGATACGCAGTATTTT	CASSQEGTSGRRITDTQYF
NA	TRBV10-3	TRBD1	TRBJ1-2	TGTGCCATCAGTGAGGGACAGGCTAACTATGGCTACACCTTC	CAISEGQANYGYTF
NA	TRBV5-1	NA	TRBJ2-7	TGCGCCAGCAGCTTGGGCGGGACGTCTTCCTACGAGCAGTACTTC	CASSLGGTSSYEQYF
NA	TRBV7-8	TRBD2	TRBJ2-1	TGTGCCAGCAGCGACGAACGCGGGCTAGCGGAAGACAATGAGCAGTTCTTC	CASSDERGLAEDNEQFF
NA	TRBV27	NA	TRBJ2-7	TGTGCCAGCAGTTTAAAGTCTAGCTCCTACGAGCAGTACTTC	CASSLKSSSYEQYF
NA	TRBV30	TRBD1	TRBJ1-1	TGTGCCTGGTCTAAACAGGGGTACACTGAAGCTTTCTTT	CAWSKQGYTEAFF
NA	TRBV6-6	NA	TRBJ1-4	TGTGCCACCGAGGCGGAGGAAAAACTGTTTTTT	CATEAEEKLFF
NA	TRBV11-1	TRBD2	TRBJ2-7	TGTGCCAGCAGCTTGGATTTAGCGGGGACCTACGAGCAGTACTTC	CASSLDLAGTYEQYF
NA	TRBV6-1	TRBD1	TRBJ1-1	TGTGCCAGCAGGGGACAGGTACGGGGCTCTGAAGCTTTCTTT	CASRGQVRGSEAFF
NA	TRBV7-2	NA	TRBJ1-3	TGTGCCAGCAGCTTAAGTCTGAGCTCTGGAAACACCATATATTTT	CASSLSLSSGNTIYF
few	TRBV28	TRBD2	TRBJ2-7	TGTGCCAGCAGTATTGGGACTAGCGGGTTCGAGCAGTACTTC	CASSIGTSGFEQYF
NA	TRBV4-1	TRBD2	TRBJ2-5	TGCGCCAGCAGCCAAGACCTAATAGCGGGGGGGCCGAGGGAGGAGACCCAGTACTTC	CASSQDLIAGGPREETQYF
NA	TRBV10-3	NA	TRBJ1-1	TGTGCCATCAGCAGTCCAGGGAAGCACCAACCTGAAGCTTTCTTT	CAISSPGKHQPEAFF
NA	TRBV27	NA	TRBJ2-1	TGTGCCAGCAGTTCTGGAAAGGGGCAGGGGAGACATGAGCAGTTCTTC	CASSSGKGQGRHEQFF
NA	TRBV5-5	TRBD2	TRBJ2-7	TGTGCCAGCAGCTGGGGAGGGTTCTACGAGCAGTACTTC	CASSWGGFYEQYF
NA	TRBV4-1	TRBD1	TRBJ2-7	TGCGCCAGCAGCCAAGGGACAGGTCTCTACGAGCAGTACTTC	CASSQGTGLYEQYF
NA	TRBV25-1	TRBD1	TRBJ1-1	TGTGCCAGCAGTTCACAGGGGGCGCGGACTGAAGCTTTCTTT	CASSSQGARTEAFF
NA	TRBV27	NA	TRBJ2-1	TGTGCCAGCAGCCCACCTGACCCGGACAGCTACAATGAGCAGTTCTTC	CASSPPDPDSYNEQFF
NA	TRBV6-1	NA	TRBJ2-7	TGTGCCAGCAGTGACAAACCGTTTATTACTTTC	CASSDKPFITF
NA	TRBV5-6	TRBD1	TRBJ2-7	TGTGCCAGCAGCCCGGGGACAGGGACCAGGGACTTCTACTACGAGCAGTACTTC	CASSPGTGTRDFYYEQYF
NA	TRBV7-6	TRBD2	TRBJ2-1	TGTGCCAGCAGCCCCCGTCTAGCGGGAGAGGTCTACAATGAGCAGTTCTTC	CASSPRLAGEVYNEQFF
NA	TRBV9	NA	TRBJ2-3	TGTGCCAGCAGCGTGGGACATTTTAGCACAGATACGCAGTATTTT	CASSVGHFSTDTQYF
NA	TRBV9	TRBD1	TRBJ2-4	TGTGCCAGCAGCGTAGATCTTGGGACAGGGAGTCGCATTCAGTACTTC	CASSVDLGTGSRIQYF
NA	TRBV6-5	NA	TRBJ2-3	TGTGCCAGCAGTTACTATAGCGGAAGCACAGATACGCAGTATTTT	CASSYYSGSTDTQYF
NA	TRBV19	NA	TRBJ2-7	TGTGCCAGTAGTATAAGTATCTACTACGAGCAGTACTTC	CASSISIYYEQYF
few	TRBV30	NA	TRBJ2-7	TGTGCCTGGAGTAGTGGGACTTTTTCCTACGAGCAGTACTTC	CAWSSGTFSYEQYF
medium-sized	TRBV19	TRBD2	TRBJ2-7	TGTGCCAGTAGTATAGTAGCGGGAGTGGTCTACGAGCAGTACTTC	CASSIVAGVVYEQYF
NA	TRBV5-5	NA	TRBJ1-2	TGTGCCAGCAGCTTATTGGGGGAGGGATGGAACTATGGCTACACCTTC	CASSLLGEGWNYGYTF
NA	TRBV19	NA	TRBJ1-1	TGTGCCAGTAGTATCCAGAACACTGAAGCTTTCTTT	CASSIQNTEAFF
NA	TRBV28	TRBD1	TRBJ1-2	TGTGCCAGCAGCTCCGACAGGGGTGGCTACACCTTC	CASSSDRGGYTF
NA	TRBV7-3	NA	TRBJ2-7	TGTGCCAGCAGCTTAAAGGGCGGGTCCTACTACGAGCAGTACTTC	CASSLKGGSYYEQYF
NA	TRBV6-1	TRBD1	TRBJ2-1	TGTGCCAGCAGTGATGGACAGGGGTGGAATGAGCAGTTCTTC	CASSDGQGWNEQFF
NA	TRBV27	NA	TRBJ2-7	TGTGCCAGCAGGCTGAGCGGGCGGATTTACTACGAGCAGTACTTC	CASRLSGRIYYEQYF